This T cell receptor beta chain appears in the sequencing data of a study of cytomegalovirus exposure and HLA in healthy donors. Notes on the study in general: The study flagged some 170 TCR beta chains as cytomegalovirus-associated. Specificity of a few CMV-associated chains for CMV antigens was verified in vitro.

Libraries were prepared by immunoSEQ multiplex PCR; TCRdb keeps only in-frame clonotypes and omits some of them. The table includes roughly 60,000 clones, around 94% detected once. Turning to this clone: What it binds is not known.

The CDR3 spans 14 residues. CDR1 is LNHDA and CDR2 is SQIVND in the germline V gene (reference sequence). Trimming removed 3 bases from V and 0 bases from J, with 6 bases in between. This TCR derives from a man younger than 35 in good health and CMV-seronegative. Sequencing used PBMCs. This chain connects TRBV19 to TRBJ1-3; no reliable D call. As DNA, the CDR3 is TGTGCCAGTAGTATCGGGAGCTCTGGAAACACCATATATTTT. This sequence encodes CASSIGSSGNTIYF.